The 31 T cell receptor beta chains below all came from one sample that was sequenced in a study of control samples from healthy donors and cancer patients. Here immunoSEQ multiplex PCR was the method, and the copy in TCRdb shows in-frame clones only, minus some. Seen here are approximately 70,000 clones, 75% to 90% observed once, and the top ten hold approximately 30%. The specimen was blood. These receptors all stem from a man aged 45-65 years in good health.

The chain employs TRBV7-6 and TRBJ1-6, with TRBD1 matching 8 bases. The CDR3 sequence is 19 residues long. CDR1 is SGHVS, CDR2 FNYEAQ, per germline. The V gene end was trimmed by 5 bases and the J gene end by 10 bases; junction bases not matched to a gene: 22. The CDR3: CASSPLSGLQGELRSPLHF. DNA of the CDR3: TGTGCCAGCAGCCCTCTTAGTGGCTTACAGGGGGAGTTAAGATCACCCCTCCACTTT.

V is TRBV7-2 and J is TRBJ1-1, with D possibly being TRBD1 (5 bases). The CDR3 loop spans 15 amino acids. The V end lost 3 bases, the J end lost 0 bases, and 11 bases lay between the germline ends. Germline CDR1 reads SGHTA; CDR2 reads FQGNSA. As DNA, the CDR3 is TGTGCCAGCAGCTTTGATCGGGGGATGAACACTGAAGCTTTCTTT. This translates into CASSFDRGMNTEAFF.

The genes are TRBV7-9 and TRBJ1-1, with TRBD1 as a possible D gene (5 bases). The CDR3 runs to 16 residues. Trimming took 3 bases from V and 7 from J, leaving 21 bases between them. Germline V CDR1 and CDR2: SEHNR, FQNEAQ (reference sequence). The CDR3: CASSLGWEGRRGEAFF. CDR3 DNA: TGTGCCAGCAGCTTGGGGTGGGAGGGGCGACGAGGTGAAGCTTTCTTT. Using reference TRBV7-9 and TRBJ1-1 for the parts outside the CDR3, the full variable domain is DTGVSQNPRHKITKRGQNVTFRCDPISEHNRLYWYRQTLGQGPEFLTYFQNEAQLEKSRLLSDRFSAERPKGSFSTLEIQRTEQGDSAMYLCASSLGWEGRRGEAFFGQGTRLTVV.

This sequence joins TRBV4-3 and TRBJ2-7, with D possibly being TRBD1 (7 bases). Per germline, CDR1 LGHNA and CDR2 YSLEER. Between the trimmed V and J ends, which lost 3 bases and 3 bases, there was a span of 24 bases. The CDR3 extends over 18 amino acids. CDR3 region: CASSQASHRGGIFYEQYF. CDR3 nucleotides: TGCGCCAGCAGCCAGGCTTCACACAGGGGCGGGATCTTCTACGAGCAGTACTTC.

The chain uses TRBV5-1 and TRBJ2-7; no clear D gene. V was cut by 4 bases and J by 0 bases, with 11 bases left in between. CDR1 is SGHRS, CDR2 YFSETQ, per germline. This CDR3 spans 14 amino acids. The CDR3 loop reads CASSLNSRSYEQYF. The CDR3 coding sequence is TGCGCCAGCAGCCTAAACTCCCGCTCCTACGAGCAGTACTTC.

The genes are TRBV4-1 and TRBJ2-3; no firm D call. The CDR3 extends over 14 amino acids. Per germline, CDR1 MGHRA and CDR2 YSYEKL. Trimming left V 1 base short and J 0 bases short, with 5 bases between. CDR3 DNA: TGCGCCAGCAGCCAAGGCGTTAGCACAGATACGCAGTATTTT. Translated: CASSQGVSTDTQYF.

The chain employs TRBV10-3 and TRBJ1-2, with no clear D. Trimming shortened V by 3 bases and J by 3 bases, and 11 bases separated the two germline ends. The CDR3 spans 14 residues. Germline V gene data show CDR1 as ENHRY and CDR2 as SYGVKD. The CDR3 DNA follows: TGTGCCATCAGTGAAATGGAAGGGTACTATGGCTACACCTTC. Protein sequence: CAISEMEGYYGYTF.

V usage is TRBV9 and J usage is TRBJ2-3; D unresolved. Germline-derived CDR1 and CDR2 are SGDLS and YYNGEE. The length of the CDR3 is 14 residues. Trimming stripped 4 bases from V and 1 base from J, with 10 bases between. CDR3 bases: TGTGCCAGCAGCTATATGGGTGGCACAGATACGCAGTATTTT. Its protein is CASSYMGGTDTQYF.

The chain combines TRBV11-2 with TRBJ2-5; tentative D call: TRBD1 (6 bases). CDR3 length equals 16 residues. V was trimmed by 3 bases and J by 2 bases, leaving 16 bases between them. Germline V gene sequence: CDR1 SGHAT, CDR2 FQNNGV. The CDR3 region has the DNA TGTGCCAGCAGCTTGGGGAACAGGGTCCATCAAGAGACCCAGTACTTC. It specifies CASSLGNRVHQETQYF.

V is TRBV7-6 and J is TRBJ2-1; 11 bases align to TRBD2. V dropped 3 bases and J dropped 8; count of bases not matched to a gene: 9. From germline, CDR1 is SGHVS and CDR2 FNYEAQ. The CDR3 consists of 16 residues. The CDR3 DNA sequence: TGTGCCAGCAGCTTCCGGGTAGCGGGAGGGCCAGATGAGCAGTTCTTC. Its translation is CASSFRVAGGPDEQFF.

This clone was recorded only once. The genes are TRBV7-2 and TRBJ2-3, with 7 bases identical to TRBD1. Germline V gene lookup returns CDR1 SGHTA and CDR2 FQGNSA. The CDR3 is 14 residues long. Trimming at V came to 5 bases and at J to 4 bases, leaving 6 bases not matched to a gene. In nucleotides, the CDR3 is TGTGCCAGCAGCCAGGGACAGTTCGCAGATACGCAGTATTTT. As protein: CASSQGQFADTQYF.

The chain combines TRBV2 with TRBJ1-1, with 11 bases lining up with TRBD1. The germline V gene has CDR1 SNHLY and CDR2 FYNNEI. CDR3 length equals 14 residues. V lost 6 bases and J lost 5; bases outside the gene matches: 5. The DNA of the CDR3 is TGTGCCAGCAGCTATGGACAGGGGGCAACTGAAGCTTTCTTT. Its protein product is CASSYGQGATEAFF.

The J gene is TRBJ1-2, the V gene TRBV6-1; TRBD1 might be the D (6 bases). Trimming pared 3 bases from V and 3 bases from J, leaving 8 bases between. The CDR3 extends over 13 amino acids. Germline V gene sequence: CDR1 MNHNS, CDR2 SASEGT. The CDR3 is CASSDTGYYGYTF. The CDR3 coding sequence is TGTGCCAGCAGTGACACAGGGTACTATGGCTACACCTTC.

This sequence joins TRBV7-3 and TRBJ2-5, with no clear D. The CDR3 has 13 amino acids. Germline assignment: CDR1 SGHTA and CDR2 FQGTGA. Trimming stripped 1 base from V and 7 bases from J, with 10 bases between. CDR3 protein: CASSLRPSGTQYF. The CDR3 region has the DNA TGTGCCAGCAGCTTAAGACCCTCCGGGACCCAGTACTTC.

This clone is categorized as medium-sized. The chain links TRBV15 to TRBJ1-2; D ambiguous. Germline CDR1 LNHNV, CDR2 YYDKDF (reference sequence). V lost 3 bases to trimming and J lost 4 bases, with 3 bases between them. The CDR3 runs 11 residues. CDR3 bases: TGTGCCACCAGCAGGTGCTATGGCTACACCTTC. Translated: CATSRCYGYTF. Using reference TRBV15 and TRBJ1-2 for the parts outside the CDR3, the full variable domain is DAMVIQNPRYQVTQFGKPVTLSCSQTLNHNVMYWYQQKSSQAPKLLFHYYDKDFNNEADTPDNFQSRRPNTSFCFLDIRSPGLGDTAMYLCATSRCYGYTFGSGTRLTVV.

The CDR3 loop reads CASSPFDFDRKLYGYTF. CDR3 DNA: TGTGCCAGCAGCCCCTTCGACTTTGACAGAAAACTATATGGCTACACCTTC. The chain links TRBV14 to TRBJ1-2, with D perhaps TRBD1 (5 bases). The CDR3 covers 17 residues. The V end lost 4 bases, the J end lost 5 bases, and 23 bases lay between the germline ends. Germline CDR1 reads SGHDN; CDR2 reads FVKESK.

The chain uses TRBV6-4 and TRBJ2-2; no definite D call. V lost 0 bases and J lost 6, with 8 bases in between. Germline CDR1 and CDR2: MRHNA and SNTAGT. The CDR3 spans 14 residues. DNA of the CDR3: TGTGCCAGCAGTGACTCGATAAGATCCGGGGAGCTGTTTTTT. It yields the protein CASSDSIRSGELFF.

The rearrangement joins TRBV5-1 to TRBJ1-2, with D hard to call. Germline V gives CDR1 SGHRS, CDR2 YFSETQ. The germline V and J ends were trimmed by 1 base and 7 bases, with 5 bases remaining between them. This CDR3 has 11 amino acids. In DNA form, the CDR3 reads TGCGCCAGCAGCTTGATACTTGGCTACACCTTC. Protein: CASSLILGYTF.

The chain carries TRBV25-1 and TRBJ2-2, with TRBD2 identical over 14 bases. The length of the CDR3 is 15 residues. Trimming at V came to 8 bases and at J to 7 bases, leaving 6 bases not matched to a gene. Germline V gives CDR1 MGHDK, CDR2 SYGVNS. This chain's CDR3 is CASGTSGSRGGELFF. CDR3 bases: TGTGCCAGCGGGACTAGCGGGAGTAGGGGCGGGGAGCTGTTTTTT.

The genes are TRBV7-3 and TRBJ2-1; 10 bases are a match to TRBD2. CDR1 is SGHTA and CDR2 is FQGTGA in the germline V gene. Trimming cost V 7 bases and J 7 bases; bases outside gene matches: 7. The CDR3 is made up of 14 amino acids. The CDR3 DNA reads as TGTGCCAGCACCGGAGCGGGGGGGACAAATGAGCAGTTCTTC. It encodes CASTGAGGTNEQFF.

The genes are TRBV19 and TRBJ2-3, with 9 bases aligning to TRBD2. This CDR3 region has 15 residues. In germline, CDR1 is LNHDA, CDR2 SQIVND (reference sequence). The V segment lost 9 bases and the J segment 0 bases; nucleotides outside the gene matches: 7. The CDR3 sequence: CASLTSGTSTDTQYF. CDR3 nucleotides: TGTGCCAGCCTGACTAGCGGAACTAGCACAGATACGCAGTATTTT.

The CDR3 nucleotides read TGTGCCAGCAGCTTGGCCGAGACCCTTTACGAGCAGTACTTC. This codes for CASSLAETLYEQYF. This rearrangement joins TRBV5-4 to TRBJ2-7; no definite D call. V lost 0 bases and J lost 4, with 11 bases in between. Germline V gene lookup returns CDR1 SGHNT and CDR2 YYREEE (reference sequence). The CDR3 consists of 14 residues.

The CDR3 reads CASSYPGVSGYTF. DNA of the CDR3: TGTGCCAGCAGTTACCCCGGTGTTAGTGGCTACACCTTC. The genes are TRBV6-2 or TRBV6-3 and TRBJ1-2; D is undetermined. This CDR3 comprises 13 residues. Germline CDR1 and CDR2: MNHEY and SVGEGT. V was trimmed by 2 bases and J by 7 bases, leaving 11 bases between them.

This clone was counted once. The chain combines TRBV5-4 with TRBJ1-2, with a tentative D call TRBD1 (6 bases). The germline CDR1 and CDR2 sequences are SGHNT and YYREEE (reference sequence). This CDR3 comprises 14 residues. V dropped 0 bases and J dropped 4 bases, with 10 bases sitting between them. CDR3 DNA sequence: TGTGCCAGCAGCTTGGATCAGGGGCTCTATGGCTACACCTTC. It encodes CASSLDQGLYGYTF.

Here the CDR3 DNA reads TGTGCCAGCAGCCTCGGGACACTTAGCTCCTACGAGCAGTACTTC. The encoded protein is CASSLGTLSSYEQYF. The V and J genes are TRBV5-4 and TRBJ2-7, with D perhaps TRBD1 (6 bases). There are 15 residues in the CDR3. Germline CDR1 SGHNT, CDR2 YYREEE (reference sequence). Trimming removed 4 bases at V and 0 bases at J, with 14 bases between.

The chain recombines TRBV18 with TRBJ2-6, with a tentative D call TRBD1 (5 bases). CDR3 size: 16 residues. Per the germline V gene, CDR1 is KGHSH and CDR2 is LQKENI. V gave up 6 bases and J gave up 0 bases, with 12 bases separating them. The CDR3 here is CASSEQVFSGANVLTF. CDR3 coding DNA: TGTGCCAGCTCGGAACAGGTTTTCTCTGGGGCCAACGTCCTGACTTTC.

The CDR3 here is CASSYNSNQPQHF. The DNA for the CDR3 is TGTGCCAGCAGCTATAATAGCAATCAGCCCCAGCATTTT. This chain uses TRBV3-1 (or the pseudogene TRBV3-2) with TRBJ1-5; D is unresolved. Germline assignment: CDR1 LGHDT and CDR2 YNNKEL (reference sequence). V dropped 5 bases and J dropped 0 bases, with 5 bases sitting between them. This CDR3 spans 13 amino acids.

For the CDR3, the DNA is TGTGCCAGCAGTATGGACAGGAGGAGAAACACCATATATTTT. This translates into CASSMDRRRNTIYF. This rearrangement joins TRBV6-5 to TRBJ1-3; 7 bases align to TRBD1. The CDR3 has 14 amino acids. From germline, CDR1 is MNHEY and CDR2 SVGAGI. V gave up 5 bases and J gave up 5 bases; unmatched junction bases: 6.

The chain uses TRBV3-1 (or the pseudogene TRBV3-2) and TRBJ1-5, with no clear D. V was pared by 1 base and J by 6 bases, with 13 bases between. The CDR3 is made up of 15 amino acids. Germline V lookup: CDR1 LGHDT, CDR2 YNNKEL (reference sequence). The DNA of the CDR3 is TGTGCCAGCAGCCAAGTACCAGAAAGAGGTCAGCCCCAGCATTTT. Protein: CASSQVPERGQPQHF.

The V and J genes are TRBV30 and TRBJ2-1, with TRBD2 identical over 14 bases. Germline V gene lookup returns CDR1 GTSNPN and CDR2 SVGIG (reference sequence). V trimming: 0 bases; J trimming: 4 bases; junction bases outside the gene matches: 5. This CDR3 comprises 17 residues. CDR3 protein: CAWSVGGTSGRYNEQFF. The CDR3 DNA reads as TGTGCCTGGAGTGTTGGTGGGACTAGCGGGAGATACAATGAGCAGTTCTTC.

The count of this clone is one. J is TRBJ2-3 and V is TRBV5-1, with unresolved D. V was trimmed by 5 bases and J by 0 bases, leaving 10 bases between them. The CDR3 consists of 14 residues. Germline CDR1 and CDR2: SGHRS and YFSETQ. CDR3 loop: CASRQLGSTDTQYF. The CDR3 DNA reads TGCGCCAGCAGGCAGCTAGGGAGCACAGATACGCAGTATTTT.